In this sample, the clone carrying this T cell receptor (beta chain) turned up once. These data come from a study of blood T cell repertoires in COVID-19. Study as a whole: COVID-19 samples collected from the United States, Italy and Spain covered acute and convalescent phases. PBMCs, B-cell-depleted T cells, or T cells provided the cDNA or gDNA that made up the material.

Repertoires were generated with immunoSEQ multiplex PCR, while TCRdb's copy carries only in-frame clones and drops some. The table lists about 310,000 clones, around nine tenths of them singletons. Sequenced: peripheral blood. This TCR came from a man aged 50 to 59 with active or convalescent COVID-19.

In DNA, the CDR3 is TGTGCCAGCAGCAACGTGGCGGGAGGGAGGTATGAGCAGTTCTTC. Translated, it gives CASSNVAGGRYEQFF. This sequence joins TRBV11-2 and TRBJ2-1; 9 bases match TRBD2. The CDR3 consists of 15 residues. CDR1 and CDR2 (germline): SGHAT, FQNNGV. With V trimmed by 5 bases and J by 8 bases, 10 bases remained unmatched.